The 30 T cell receptor beta chains listed next were all sequenced from one sample in a study of T-cell reconstitution after alpha-beta-depleted transplantation in children. The TCRbeta library was prepared with unique molecular identifiers. TCRdb used MiXCR to reprocess the PCR reads, holding one entry per CDR3 protein. Among roughly 670,000 distinct CDR3 sequences listed, approximately 14% were seen once. Here the sequenced sample was PBMCs, taken before TCRalphabeta/CD19-depleted stem cell transplant. These TCRs come from a girl aged 2-10 years with congenital amegakaryocytic thrombocytopenia, due to receive a stem cell transplant.

This clonotype was recorded at least ten times. The chain joins TRBV12-5 to TRBJ2-1; 8 nucleotides align to TRBD2. The V gene end was trimmed by 5 bases and the J gene end by 1 base; junction bases not matched to a gene: 13. The germline V gene has CDR1 LGHNT and CDR2 FRNRAP. The CDR3 spans 18 residues. CDR3 protein: CASGLELAVRRSYNEQFF. The CDR3, as DNA: TGTGCTAGTGGTCTAGAACTAGCGGTGAGGAGGTCCTACAATGAGCAGTTCTTC. Complete variable domain (other parts from reference TRBV12-5 and TRBJ2-1): DARVTQTPRHKVTEMGQEVTMRCQPILGHNTVFWYRQTMMQGLELLAYFRNRAPLDDSGMPKDRFSAEMPDATLATLKIQPSEPRDSAVYFCASGLELAVRRSYNEQFFGPGTRLTVL.

This clonotype has more than one count but fewer than ten. The chain combines TRBV28 with TRBJ2-5; D gene unclear. The V and J ends lost 7 bases and 4 bases respectively, with 7 bases between them. CDR1 MDHEN and CDR2 SYDVKM come from the germline V gene. This CDR3 has 11 residues. CDR3: CASNAGETQYF. CDR3 nucleotides: TGTGCCAGCAACGCAGGAGAGACCCAGTACTTC. The variable domain in full, completed from reference TRBV28 and TRBJ2-5, reads DVKVTQSSRYLVKRTGEKVFLECVQDMDHENMFWYRQDPGLGLRLIYFSYDVKMKEKGDIPEGYSVSREKKERFSLILESASTNQTSMYLCASNAGETQYFGPGTRLLVL.

The chain is built from TRBV7-9 and TRBJ2-7; 8 bases are shared with TRBD1. Trimming took 5 bases from V and 7 from J; bases not matched to a gene: 4. The CDR3 extends over 12 amino acids. Germline assignment: CDR1 SEHNR and CDR2 FQNEAQ (reference sequence). The CDR3 DNA sequence: TGTGCCAGCAGCCCGGACAGGGAAGAGCAGTACTTC. Amino acids: CASSPDREEQYF.

This clonotype has a count of ten or more. The chain recombines TRBV10-2 with TRBJ2-3, with no clear D. The V gene lost 8 bases and the J gene lost 0 bases, with 15 bases spanning the gap. The V gene's germline CDR1 is WSHSY and CDR2 SAAADI. The CDR3 loop spans 15 amino acids. The CDR3 spells CASLRTVASTDTQYF. The CDR3 nucleotides read TGCGCCAGCTTGCGGACGGTCGCTAGCACAGATACGCAGTATTTT.

This clonotype occurred many times. The V gene is TRBV3-1, the J gene TRBJ2-4, with TRBD1 identical over 9 bases. Germline V gives CDR1 LGHDT, CDR2 YNNKEL (reference sequence). V lost 4 bases and J lost 6; bases outside the gene matches: 7. CDR3 length equals 15 residues. CDR3 DNA sequence: TGTGCCAGCAGCCGAAGACAGGGGGTGGGAAACATTCAGTACTTC. This encodes CASSRRQGVGNIQYF.

There are many counts of this clonotype. The chain carries TRBV5-1 and TRBJ2-1; no definite D call. V lost 0 bases and J lost 6, with 13 bases in between. From germline, CDR1 is SGHRS and CDR2 YFSETQ. The CDR3 has 15 residues. Here the CDR3 reads CASSLANTIFNEQFF. As DNA, the CDR3 is TGCGCCAGCAGCTTGGCCAACACTATCTTCAATGAGCAGTTCTTC. The full variable domain, rest sourced from reference TRBV5-1 and TRBJ2-1, is KAGVTQTPRYLIKTRGQQVTLSCSPISGHRSVSWYQQTPGQGLQFLFEYFSETQRNKGNFPGRFSGRQFSNSRSEMNVSTLELGDSALYLCASSLANTIFNEQFFGPGTRLTVL.

V gene TRBV5-1 combines with J gene TRBJ2-7, with D unclear. Looked up from germline, CDR1 is SGHRS and CDR2 is YFSETQ. This CDR3 spans 14 amino acids. V was shortened by 0 bases and J by 3 bases, with 10 bases between the two germline ends. DNA for the CDR3: TGCGCCAGCAGCTTGGATCAGATTAACTACGAGCAGTACTTC. Translated, it gives CASSLDQINYEQYF.

The chain carries TRBV20-1 and TRBJ1-5; 8 bases align to TRBD1. The germline V gene has CDR1 DFQATT and CDR2 SNEGSKA (reference sequence). Trimming took 6 bases from V and 6 from J; bases not matched to a gene: 7. This CDR3 is built from 13 residues. The CDR3 sequence is CSARDRPSQPQHF. CDR3 DNA sequence: TGCAGTGCCCGGGACAGGCCTAGTCAGCCCCAGCATTTT.

This clonotype has at least ten counts. This chain links TRBV4-1 with TRBJ2-1; D is undetermined. Looked up from germline, CDR1 is MGHRA and CDR2 is YSYEKL. CDR3 size: 14 residues. V dropped 0 bases and J dropped 6 bases, with 9 bases sitting between them. CDR3: CASSQDTSVNEQFF. The DNA of the CDR3 is TGCGCCAGCAGCCAAGATACCTCCGTCAATGAGCAGTTCTTC.

This clonotype appeared many times. V and J are TRBV5-1 and TRBJ2-3; the D gene is possibly TRBD1 (5 bases). V was trimmed by 3 bases and J by 2 bases, leaving 10 bases between them. This CDR3 is 14 amino acids long. CDR1 and CDR2 (germline): SGHRS, YFSETQ. The CDR3 DNA reads TGCGCCAGCAGCTCTAGACAGACCACAGATACGCAGTATTTT. This gives the protein CASSSRQTTDTQYF.

The J gene is TRBJ2-7, the V gene TRBV20-1; 8 nucleotides line up with TRBD1. This CDR3 has 16 amino acids. Germline V CDR1 and CDR2: DFQATT, SNEGSKA (reference sequence). With V trimmed by 5 bases and J by 2 bases, 14 bases remained unmatched. The CDR3 is CSAHGTGQVVTYEQYF. The CDR3 DNA follows: TGCAGTGCTCACGGGACAGGACAGGTAGTAACCTACGAGCAGTACTTC.

In this sample, this clonotype turned up many times. J is TRBJ2-1 and V is TRBV20-1; 8 bases map to TRBD1. Germline V CDR1 and CDR2: DFQATT, SNEGSKA (reference sequence). Losses at the gene ends were 2 bases for V and 14 bases for J; bases not matched to a gene: 8. The CDR3 is made up of 12 amino acids. The CDR3 spells CSARKPTGDEFF. The CDR3 coding sequence is TGCAGTGCTAGAAAGCCGACAGGGGATGAGTTCTTC.

This clonotype was recorded at least ten times. This chain connects TRBV20-1 to TRBJ1-2, with 7 nucleotides matching TRBD1. V shed 4 bases and J 4 bases; nucleotides not matched to a gene: 6. The CDR3 runs to 13 residues. Germline V gene data show CDR1 as DFQATT and CDR2 as SNEGSKA (reference sequence). In nucleotides, the CDR3 is TGCAGTGCTACAGGGGGTGAGGTCTATGGCTACACCTTC. This encodes CSATGGEVYGYTF.

This clonotype came up many times. As the CDR3 is not closed by the conserved phenylalanine or tryptophan, this likely results from a read error. The DNA is left out, because the CDR3 cannot be placed on it with certainty; the CDR3 is given as TCRdb lists it. This sequence joins TRBV10-2 and TRBJ2-5; the DNA was not compared with TRBD1, the D call given in the table. The V gene's germline CDR1 is WSHSY and CDR2 SAAADI. The CDR3 region is 11 residues in length, termini included. CDR3 region: CASNQWDARED.

This clonotype was picked up many times. This chain connects TRBV28 to TRBJ2-7; D is perhaps TRBD2 (6 bases). The V and J ends lost 4 bases and 2 bases respectively, with 12 bases between them. CDR1 MDHEN and CDR2 SYDVKM come from the germline V gene. This CDR3 has 14 amino acids. The CDR3 is CASSSSGLPYEQYF. In DNA, the CDR3 is TGTGCCAGCAGTTCATCGGGACTCCCCTACGAGCAGTACTTC.

This clonotype was detected many times. This chain connects TRBV20-1 to TRBJ1-3, with 9 positions matching TRBD1. V lost 5 bases, J lost 5 bases, and 7 bases stayed unmatched. CDR3 length: 14 amino acids. The germline V gene encodes CDR1 DFQATT and CDR2 SNEGSKA (reference sequence). CDR3 amino acids: CSASGTGRRNTIYF. The CDR3 DNA reads TGCAGTGCTTCCGGGACAGGGCGGAGAAACACCATATATTTT.

This clonotype was observed a few times. CDR3 sequence reads: CSATEGASGQETQYF. The CDR3 nucleotides are TGCAGTGCAACGGAAGGGGCTAGCGGCCAAGAGACCCAGTACTTC. The chain has TRBV20-1 and TRBJ2-5; 7 bases fit TRBD2. Germline CDR1 reads DFQATT; CDR2 reads SNEGSKA (reference sequence). The CDR3 has 15 residues. The V gene end was trimmed by 6 bases and the J gene end by 1 base; junction bases not matched to a gene: 11.

In its sample, this clonotype was seen many times. The chain combines TRBV29-1 with TRBJ1-1, with a possible D match to TRBD1 (6 bases). The V gene lost 6 bases and the J gene lost 7 bases, with 18 bases spanning the gap. The CDR3 contains 13 residues. The germline V gene has CDR1 SQVTM and CDR2 ANQGSEA. CDR3 amino acids: CSVATTGPIEAFF. The CDR3 DNA sequence: TGCAGCGTCGCGACGACAGGACCCATTGAAGCTTTCTTT.

This clonotype was found many times. The chain has TRBV14 and TRBJ2-2; D uncertain. V lost 4 bases and J 7 bases, leaving 10 bases between the germline ends. Per the germline V gene, CDR1 is SGHDN and CDR2 is FVKESK. CDR3 length: 13 residues. CDR3 amino acids: CASSPRAVGELFF. Here the CDR3 DNA reads TGTGCCAGCAGCCCCCGGGCCGTCGGGGAGCTGTTTTTT.

There are many counts of this clonotype. The rearrangement joins TRBV29-1 to TRBJ2-1; D gene ambiguous. V was clipped by 4 bases and J by 5 bases, with 9 bases between them. The CDR3 has 12 amino acids. Germline assignment: CDR1 SQVTM and CDR2 ANQGSEA. The CDR3 sequence is CSVVWRNNEQFF. The CDR3 bases are TGCAGCGTTGTATGGAGAAACAATGAGCAGTTCTTC.

This clonotype was seen ten or more times. This chain connects TRBV27 to TRBJ2-2; TRBD1 is a possible D gene (5 bases). The germline V gene has CDR1 MNHEY and CDR2 SMNVEV (reference sequence). The CDR3 is made up of 12 amino acids. Trimming cost V 8 bases and J 6 bases, with 10 bases left between them. As DNA, the CDR3 is TGTGCCAGCGGCCAGGGTCCCGGGGAGCTGTTTTTT. Its translation: CASGQGPGELFF.

The chain is built from TRBV4-1 and TRBJ2-2; D unclear. Germline-derived CDR1 and CDR2 are MGHRA and YSYEKL. The CDR3 runs to 11 residues. V dropped 2 bases and J dropped 8 bases, with 3 bases sitting between them. The CDR3 loop is CASSQSGELFF. CDR3 in DNA: TGCGCCAGCAGCCAATCTGGGGAGCTGTTTTTT.

This clonotype was picked up a small number of times. This chain links TRBV20-1 with TRBJ2-5, with 9 bases aligning to TRBD1. The CDR3 runs to 15 residues. V dropped 2 bases and J dropped 4; count of bases not matched to a gene: 8. CDR1 DFQATT and CDR2 SNEGSKA come from the germline V gene (reference sequence). The CDR3 DNA reads TGCAGTGCTAGAAGTACAGGGGGCGCGTTAGAGACCCAGTACTTC. This encodes CSARSTGGALETQYF.

The chain combines TRBV15 with TRBJ2-3; TRBD1 or TRBD2 may be the D gene (5 bases each). This CDR3 has 16 residues. Germline V gives CDR1 LNHNV, CDR2 YYDKDF (reference sequence). V was clipped by 0 bases and J by 2 bases, with 12 bases between them. The chain's CDR3 is CATSRDRGVYTDTQYF. CDR3 bases: TGTGCCACCAGCAGAGACAGAGGGGTTTACACAGATACGCAGTATTTT.

This clonotype showed up many times. The V gene is TRBV12-3 or TRBV12-4, the J gene TRBJ1-2, with D hard to call. The CDR3 is 12 residues long. The V gene lost 5 bases and the J gene lost 7 bases, with 11 bases spanning the gap. The CDR3 sequence is CASSPQVGGYTF. CDR3 sequence (DNA): TGTGCCAGCAGTCCCCAGGTTGGTGGCTACACCTTC.

The V call is TRBV29-1, the J call TRBJ2-1; possibly TRBD1 for D (6 bases). This CDR3 region has 17 residues. In germline, CDR1 is SQVTM, CDR2 ANQGSEA. Trimming left V 0 bases short and J 0 bases short, with 15 bases between. The CDR3 sequence: CSVEDPTGLSSYNEQFF. In nucleotides, the CDR3 is TGCAGCGTTGAAGACCCGACAGGTCTAAGCTCCTACAATGAGCAGTTCTTC.

This clonotype has at least ten counts. The chain is built from TRBV27 and TRBJ2-7, with 11 positions matching TRBD2. The CDR3 covers 16 residues. The V gene's germline CDR1 is MNHEY and CDR2 SMNVEV (reference sequence). V was clipped by 4 bases and J by 2 bases; unmatched bases: 7. Here the CDR3 DNA reads TGTGCCAGCAGTTCGCCTCGGACTAGCGGGCCCTACGAGCAGTACTTC. It codes for CASSSPRTSGPYEQYF.

This clonotype occurred a few times. The chain has TRBV24-1 and TRBJ2-1; D is uncertain. Per germline, CDR1 KGHDR and CDR2 SFDVKD. Trimming pared 5 bases from V and 0 bases from J, leaving 7 bases between. This CDR3 comprises 14 residues. CDR3 region: CATSAHGSYNEQFF. Here the CDR3 DNA reads TGTGCCACCAGTGCCCACGGCTCCTACAATGAGCAGTTCTTC.

This clonotype appeared many times. The chain recombines TRBV20-1 with TRBJ2-2; unclear D gene. The CDR3 length is 16 residues. V was shortened by 4 bases and J by 3 bases, with 18 bases between the two germline ends. Per germline, CDR1 DFQATT and CDR2 SNEGSKA (reference sequence). CDR3 protein: CSATSYRVADTGELFF. CDR3 sequence (DNA): TGCAGTGCTACCAGCTATAGGGTTGCGGACACCGGGGAGCTGTTTTTT.

This chain's CDR3 is CASSLPANEQFF. CDR3 bases: TGTGCCAGCAGCTTACCAGCCAATGAGCAGTTCTTC. V gene TRBV7-3 combines with J gene TRBJ2-1; D is uncertain. V lost 2 bases and J lost 6, with 5 bases in between. Per the germline V gene, CDR1 is SGHTA and CDR2 is FQGTGA. This CDR3 has 12 amino acids.